This T cell receptor beta chain derives from a study of cytomegalovirus exposure and HLA in healthy donors. In regard to this clone: Its antigen is as yet unknown.

The CDR3 sequence is 15 residues long. Germline-derived CDR1 and CDR2 are SGHVS and FQNEAQ. V lost 0 bases and J 0 bases, leaving 8 bases between the germline ends. PCR involved 60 Vbeta and 13 Jbeta primers. In the source study's methods: A later analysis tallied tens of millions of unique TCR beta chains, approximately 11 million of them shared. Assay used: immunoSEQ multiplex PCR; TCRdb lists only in-frame clones, some missing. Clone size and V and J calls were adopted from that table, with D and trimming inferred from the DNA. The profile covers 85,000 to 130,000 clones, with around a tenth appearing a single time and 5% to 6.5% taken by the ten largest. Study outcomes and limitations: According to the study, 160 or so TCR beta chains were cytomegalovirus-associated. In a later analysis, HLA-C alleles had the fewest associated TCRs, DRB1 alleles the most.

The clonotype comes from a man between 40 and 49 years old in good health and CMV-seropositive. This chain links TRBV7-8 with TRBJ2-5; a possible D gene is TRBD2 (6 bases). The sample taken for sequencing was PBMCs. CDR3 amino acids: CASSLAGLYQETQYF. The CDR3 DNA is TGTGCCAGCAGCTTAGCAGGACTATACCAAGAGACCCAGTACTTC.